This T cell receptor beta chain is drawn from a study of control samples from healthy donors and cancer patients. Only in-frame clones appear in the TCRdb table, and some are missing; sequencing was by immunoSEQ multiplex PCR. This sample has about 90,000 clones, with less than 95% found just once. Trimming pared 3 bases from V and 0 bases from J, leaving 7 bases between. There are 14 residues in the CDR3. From germline, CDR1 is MGHDK and CDR2 SYGVNS. This chain connects TRBV25-1 to TRBJ2-3; D uncertain. The receptor comes from a woman between 18 and 30 years old in good health. The sequenced sample was blood. The CDR3 nucleotides are TGTGCCAGCAGTGACGTAGCTAGCACAGATACGCAGTATTTT. This gives the protein CASSDVASTDTQYF.